This T cell receptor (beta chain) came from a study of blood T cell repertoires in COVID-19. Sequencing used immunoSEQ multiplex PCR; TCRdb keeps in-frame clones, though not all of them. The data contain approximately 330,000 clones, about 87% of them singletons. This receptor was taken from a man aged 25-45 years with COVID-19, enrolled during active disease. The sequenced material came from peripheral blood.

The chain's CDR3 is CASSEAGTGMKLFF. The CDR3 nucleotides are TGTGCCAGCAGTGAAGCGGGGACAGGGATGAAACTGTTTTTT. The chain employs TRBV6-1 and TRBJ1-4, with TRBD1 matching over 9 bases. The CDR3 spans 14 residues. V gave up 0 bases and J gave up 11 bases; unmatched junction bases: 4. Germline lookup yields CDR1 MNHNS and CDR2 SASEGT.